These T cell receptor beta chains were read from a single sample in a study of identical twins. TCRdb used MiXCR to reprocess the 5' RACE reads, holding one entry per CDR3 protein. The profile shows approximately 600,000 distinct CDR3 sequences, approximately 10% of them singletons. These data also formed part of another study, on yellow fever vaccine responses in identical twins.

The sequencing sample was made of PBMCs. Source of these receptors: a woman aged 18-29 years in good health. The conserved cysteine and the conserved F or W are not part of the CDR3 here. Each record gives: clone size, J gene, V gene, CDR3 protein. Some rows have no size entry. The others give once, few or many, or a class for an expanded clone.

few | TRBJ1-1 | TRBV20-1 | SASGQGGLSTEAF
many | TRBJ2-2 | TRBV29-1 | SVLRLGTGELF
few | TRBJ2-1 | TRBV7-2 | ASSTRGGDYNEQF
NA | TRBJ1-3 | TRBV27 | ASSLYGGSGNTIY
NA | TRBJ2-5 | TRBV9 | ASSVARAGETQY
NA | TRBJ2-1 | TRBV7-2 | ASSPGGLLDEQF
NA | TRBJ2-1 | TRBV20-1 | SARGLPKSFSYNEQF
NA | TRBJ2-7 | TRBV20-1 | SADSGSGPYEQY
many | TRBJ2-5 | TRBV5-1 | ASSLVSGGEETQY
few | TRBJ2-1 | TRBV12-3/TRBV12-4 | ASSLSSGGGNEQF
few | TRBJ2-3 | TRBV6-2/TRBV6-3 | ASSSAGTGSADTQY
NA | TRBJ2-1 | TRBV29-1 | SVASWEGEQF
few | TRBJ2-7 | TRBV5-1 | ASSLGGGAVYEQY
few | TRBJ1-5 | TRBV7-2 | ASSGGSAINQPQH
few | TRBJ2-7 | TRBV4-1 | ASSQGAEFYEQY
many | TRBJ2-7 | TRBV6-2/TRBV6-3 | ASSKALAGVHEQY
few | TRBJ2-7 | TRBV14 | ASSQPGQWVSEQY
few | TRBJ2-3 | TRBV7-8 | ASSPTWEGASTDTQY
few | TRBJ2-7 | TRBV6-1 | ASRKAEGSSYEQY
NA | TRBJ2-3 | TRBV27 | ASSKRGTSTDTQY
NA | TRBJ1-1 | TRBV3-1 | ASSQGLGVRTEAF
many | TRBJ2-7 | TRBV10-2 | ASSELTGVGEQY
NA | TRBJ2-3 | TRBV7-8 | ASSLGLAYTDTQY
few | TRBJ2-1 | TRBV7-9 | ASTLGTGINNEQF
many | TRBJ2-7 | TRBV20-1 | SARVLGREYEQY
many | TRBJ1-6 | TRBV20-1 | SARWQGEYSPLH
few | TRBJ2-7 | TRBV6-1 | ASRAPLYEQY
NA | TRBJ2-2 | TRBV10-1 | ASSVAQVTGELF
few | TRBJ2-7 | TRBV20-1 | SATTPGVGTYEQY
NA | TRBJ1-5 | TRBV20-1 | SARGDRGLPQPQH
NA | TRBJ2-1 | TRBV6-1 | ASSSAVTYNEQF
NA | TRBJ2-3 | TRBV7-2 | ASSERGVNTDTQY
many | TRBJ1-3 | TRBV12-3/TRBV12-4 | ASSYGGGTIY
few | TRBJ2-7 | TRBV14 | ASSQDSRLAGVFSYEQY
few | TRBJ2-1 | TRBV6-5 | ASSYSSGGDEQF
many | TRBJ1-1 | TRBV29-1 | SVEGQSNTEAF
NA | TRBJ2-1 | TRBV15 | ATSRLDRGPYNEQF
many | TRBJ1-5 | TRBV27 | ASSSTGEDQPQH
NA | TRBJ2-6 | TRBV18 | ASSPTGASSGANVLT
few | TRBJ2-1 | TRBV7-9 | ASSWRAGGLNEQF
few | TRBJ2-1 | TRBV4-1 | ATAQVIDYNEQF
few | TRBJ2-7 | TRBV27 | ASSLWTRSSYEQY
NA | TRBJ1-4 | TRBV12-3/TRBV12-4 | ASSSQGARSTNEKLF
NA | TRBJ1-4 | TRBV5-1 | ASSVSYNEKLF
NA | TRBJ2-2 | TRBV4-2 | ASSRLAGGISGEPF
many | TRBJ1-4 | TRBV28 | ASSFPNGGSNEKLF
few | TRBJ1-1 | TRBV2 | ASLDRTEAF
NA | TRBJ2-7 | TRBV29-1 | SVEESTRSSYEQY